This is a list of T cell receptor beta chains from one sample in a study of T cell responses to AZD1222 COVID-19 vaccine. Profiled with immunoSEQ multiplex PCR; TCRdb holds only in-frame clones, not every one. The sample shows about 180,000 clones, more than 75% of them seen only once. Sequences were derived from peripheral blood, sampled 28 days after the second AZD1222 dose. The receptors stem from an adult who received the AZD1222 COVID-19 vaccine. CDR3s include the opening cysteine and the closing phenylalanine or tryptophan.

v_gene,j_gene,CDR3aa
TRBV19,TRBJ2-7,CASSSGRGSSYEQYF
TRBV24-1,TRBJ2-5,CATSEWDGPQETQYF
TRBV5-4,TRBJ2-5,CASSSRLGLETQYF
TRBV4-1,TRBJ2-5,CASSHRGLQETQYF
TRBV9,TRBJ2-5,CASSVGGRGTDQETQYF
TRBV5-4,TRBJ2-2,CASSLVGRGLAGELFF
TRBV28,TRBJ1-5,CASSSGQGTQPQHF
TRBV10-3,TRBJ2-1,CATSPGTTYNEQFF
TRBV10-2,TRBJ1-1,CASSKTGGTEAFF
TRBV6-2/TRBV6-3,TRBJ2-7,CASSYGPGQGYEQYF
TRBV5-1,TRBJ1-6,CASSLAGHSSRGSPLHF
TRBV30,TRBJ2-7,CAWIEGSYEQYF
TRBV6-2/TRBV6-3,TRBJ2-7,CASSYEGGSSYEQYF